The sample holds a few counts of the clone carrying this T cell receptor (beta chain). Its antigen is currently unknown. Sorted inputs of about 19,000 to 1,000,000 cells, with 10%, 30% or 50% RNA, yielded naive CD8 libraries. In the sort, naive CD8 T cells were defined as CD8+CD4-CCR7+CD45RA+. This record comes from a study of molecular identifiers for immune sequencing clone quantification. The CDR3 covers 15 residues. V dropped 0 bases and J dropped 5 bases, with 13 bases sitting between them. The germline CDR1 and CDR2 sequences are LGHNA and YNFKEQ. TCRdb redid the calling of the PCR reads with MiXCR, one entry per CDR3 protein. The repertoire has roughly 630,000 distinct CDR3 sequences, roughly 27% of them found once; the top ten carry about 0.81%. Whole-study results and caveats: Naive cells had under 1% of molecules in clones above 20 RNA copies, effectors over 97%.

The TCR sequence derives from a human donor in good health. Some libraries in this study had Jurkat cell RNA spiked in. Source material: naive CD8+ T cells from blood, with Jurkat cell RNA spiked in. Subset defined: FACS-sorted CD8+CD4-CCR7+CD45RA+ naive T cells. The chain uses TRBV4-2 and TRBJ1-1, with D maybe TRBD1 (5 bases). The CDR3 DNA reads TGTGCCAGCAGCCAAGATCGGGGGGGTGGGACTGAAGCTTTCTTT. Protein product: CASSQDRGGGTEAFF.